This T cell receptor beta chain was identified during a study of T cell changes during pregnancy in multiple sclerosis (dated by TCRdb to the late 2010s). About the study as a whole: In women with multiple sclerosis, the researchers looked at how the T cell repertoire shifted as pregnancy progressed.

As concerns this clone: No cognate antigen has been identified for it. Base qualities are not at hand, and no much larger clone is one base apart.

The CDR3 runs 14 residues from the cysteine to the phenylalanine. The retained sequence is limited to the CDR3, 42 bases, with the frame set at the first base. The germline V gene sets CDR1 to SGHVS and CDR2 to FQNEAQ. The V and J ends are trimmed by 1 base and 7 bases, leaving 11 bases between them. The method was the immunoSEQ multiplex PCR assay. TCRdb limited this immuneACCESS table to in-frame rearrangements with V and J called. A share of clones is missing; checked studies link under half to unresolved V genes, and the rest is unexplained. In this sample the table shows approximately 50,000 clones, around 90% of which occur a single time. The ten most abundant clones make up more than 8.5% of the sample.

In this chain, TRBV7-8 is recombined with TRBJ1-5; 6 matching bases give a weak D call of TRBD1. This TCR derives from a female donor with multiple sclerosis, enrolled in a pregnancy study. The source material was CD8+ T cells from peripheral blood mononuclear cells, sampled after pregnancy. The CDR3 region reads CASSLDRVGQPQHF. The nucleotide sequence is given as TGTGCCAGCAGCTTAGACAGGGTGGGCCAGCCCCAGCATTTT. This CDR3, with the reference TRBV7-8 and TRBJ1-5 proteins standing in past its ends, gives the full variable domain GAGVSQSPRYKVAKRGQDVALRCDPISGHVSLFWYQQALGQGPEFLTYFQNEAQLDKSGLPSDRFFAERPEGSVSTLKIQRTQQEDSAVYLCASSLDRVGQPQHFGDGTRLSIL.